This T cell receptor (beta chain) was observed in a study of OX40 agonist ivuxolimab in advanced cancers. Study overall: Hepatocellular carcinoma, melanoma, renal cell or head and neck cancer occurred in dose-escalation patients. Checkpoint inhibitors had been given previously to about 40% of patients. General observations from the study: In the 0.1 to 3.0 mg/kg range, CD4+ and CD8+ blood T cells had expanded clonally by week 6. Low normalized T-cell clonal expansion was additionally recorded for some nonresponders.

This table comes from immunoSEQ multiplex PCR, and its TCRdb copy is limited to in-frame clones, with some not included. The table lists about 35,000 clones, nearly 85% of them singletons. About this clone: Its specificity is unknown.

The V gene's germline CDR1 is SGHNT and CDR2 YYREEE (reference sequence). The CDR3 is 17 amino acids. V lost 4 bases to trimming and J lost 0 bases, with 14 bases between them. The sequence derives from an adult with an advanced solid tumor such as melanoma, head and neck, liver or kidney cancer. The J gene is TRBJ2-6, the V gene TRBV5-4, with a possible D match to TRBD1 (7 bases). The sample here was CD4+ or CD8+ T cells sorted from blood, taken in a trial of the OX40 agonist ivuxolimab. CDR3: CASSAGTAHSGANVLTF. The CDR3 DNA reads as TGTGCCAGCAGCGCGGGGACAGCCCACTCTGGGGCCAACGTCCTGACTTTC.